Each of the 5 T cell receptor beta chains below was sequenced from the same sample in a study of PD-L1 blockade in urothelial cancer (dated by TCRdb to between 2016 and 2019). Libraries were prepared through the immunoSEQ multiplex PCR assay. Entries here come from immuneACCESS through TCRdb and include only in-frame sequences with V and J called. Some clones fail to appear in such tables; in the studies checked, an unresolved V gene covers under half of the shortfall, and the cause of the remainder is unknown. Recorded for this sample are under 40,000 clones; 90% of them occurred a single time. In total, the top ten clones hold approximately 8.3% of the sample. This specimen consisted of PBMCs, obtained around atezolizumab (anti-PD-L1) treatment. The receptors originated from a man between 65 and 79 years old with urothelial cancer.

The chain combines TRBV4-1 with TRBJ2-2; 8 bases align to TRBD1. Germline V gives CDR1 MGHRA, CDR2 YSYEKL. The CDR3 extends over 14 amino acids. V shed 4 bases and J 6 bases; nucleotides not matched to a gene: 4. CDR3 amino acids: CASSPDREAGELFF. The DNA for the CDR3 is TGCGCCAGCAGCCCGGACAGGGAGGCCGGGGAGCTGTTTTTT.

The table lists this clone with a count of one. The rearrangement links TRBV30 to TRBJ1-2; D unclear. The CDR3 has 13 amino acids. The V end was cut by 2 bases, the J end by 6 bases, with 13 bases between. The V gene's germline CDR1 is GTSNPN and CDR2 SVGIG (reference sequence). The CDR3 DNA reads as TGTGCCTGGAGTTTGTTGTCGGGAGATGGCTACACCTTC. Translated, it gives CAWSLLSGDGYTF.

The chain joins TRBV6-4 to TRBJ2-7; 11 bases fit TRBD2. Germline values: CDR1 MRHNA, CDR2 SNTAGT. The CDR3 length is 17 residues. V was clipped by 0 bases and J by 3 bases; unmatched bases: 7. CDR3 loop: CASSDSQRLAGIYEQYF. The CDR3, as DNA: TGTGCCAGCAGTGACTCCCAGCGACTAGCGGGAATCTACGAGCAGTACTTC.

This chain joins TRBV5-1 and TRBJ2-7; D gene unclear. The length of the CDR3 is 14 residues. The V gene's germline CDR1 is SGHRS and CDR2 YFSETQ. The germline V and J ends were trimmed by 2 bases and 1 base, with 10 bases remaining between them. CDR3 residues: CASSFVSRSYEQYF. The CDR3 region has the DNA TGCGCCAGCAGCTTCGTAAGCCGGTCCTACGAGCAGTACTTC.

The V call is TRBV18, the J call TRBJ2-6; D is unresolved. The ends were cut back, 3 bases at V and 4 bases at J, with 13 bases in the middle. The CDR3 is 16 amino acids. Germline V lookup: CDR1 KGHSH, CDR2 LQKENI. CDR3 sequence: CASSPSPVVGANVLTF. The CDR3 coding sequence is TGTGCCAGCTCACCTAGCCCCGTTGTGGGGGCCAACGTCCTGACTTTC.